These T cell receptor beta chains were read from a single sample in a study of shared clonotypes between healthy human individuals. Profiled with immunoSEQ multiplex PCR; TCRdb holds only in-frame clones, not every one. Here the sample spans about 750,000 clones, nearly 95% being singletons. The sequenced sample was naive CD8+ T cells sorted from blood. Receptors were obtained from a man aged 25 to 40 in good health. CDR3s include the opening cysteine and the closing phenylalanine or tryptophan.

CDR3 length: 12; V gene: TRBV5-1; J gene: TRBJ2-7; CDR3 protein: CASSSSNREQYF
CDR3 length: 15; V gene: TRBV5-4; J gene: TRBJ2-7; CDR3 protein: CASSLKPGGPHEQYF
CDR3 length: 14; V gene: TRBV10-2; J gene: TRBJ2-1; CDR3 protein: CASTGTSGSNEQFF
CDR3 length: 14; V gene: TRBV5-1; J gene: TRBJ1-2; CDR3 protein: CASSLARTNYGYTF
CDR3 length: 14; V gene: TRBV5-6; J gene: TRBJ2-5; CDR3 protein: CASSFTGNSETQYF
CDR3 length: 15; V gene: TRBV11-2; J gene: TRBJ1-1; CDR3 protein: CASSDRDRGGSEAFF
CDR3 length: 16; V gene: TRBV7-2; J gene: TRBJ1-1; CDR3 protein: CASSLDGGIGSTEAFF
CDR3 length: 14; V gene: TRBV6-8; J gene: TRBJ1-2; CDR3 protein: CASSFGKLAYGYTF
CDR3 length: 15; V gene: TRBV28; J gene: TRBJ2-1; CDR3 protein: CASSLFFSRGNEQFF
CDR3 length: 15; V gene: TRBV14; J gene: TRBJ2-5; CDR3 protein: CASSRLAGGKETQYF
CDR3 length: 12; V gene: TRBV7-8; J gene: TRBJ2-7; CDR3 protein: CASSPSFYEQYF
CDR3 length: 15; V gene: TRBV5-6; J gene: TRBJ1-5; CDR3 protein: CASSSGQGGFQPQHF
CDR3 length: 15; V gene: TRBV28; J gene: TRBJ2-2; CDR3 protein: CASSPRTGGTGELFF
CDR3 length: 15; V gene: TRBV7-2; J gene: TRBJ2-7; CDR3 protein: CASSPRTGRAYEQYF
CDR3 length: 14; V gene: TRBV2; J gene: TRBJ2-7; CDR3 protein: CASSEVGLAYEQYF
CDR3 length: 15; V gene: TRBV10-1; J gene: TRBJ2-3; CDR3 protein: CASRGLAEPLDTQYF
CDR3 length: 15; V gene: TRBV4-2; J gene: TRBJ2-7; CDR3 protein: CASSQEWTDTREQYF
CDR3 length: 11; V gene: TRBV9; J gene: TRBJ1-1; CDR3 protein: CASSPLREAFF
CDR3 length: 15; V gene: TRBV5-1; J gene: TRBJ2-1; CDR3 protein: CASSLITSGSAEQFF
CDR3 length: 13; V gene: TRBV6-6; J gene: TRBJ1-4; CDR3 protein: CASVDRINEKLFF
CDR3 length: 16; V gene: TRBV27; J gene: TRBJ1-2; CDR3 protein: CASTDRSGTGYYGYTF
CDR3 length: 18; V gene: TRBV19; J gene: TRBJ1-2; CDR3 protein: CASSSSAKTGRSNYGYTF
CDR3 length: 15; V gene: TRBV5-1; J gene: TRBJ2-1; CDR3 protein: CASSLWDKSYNEQFF
CDR3 length: 15; V gene: TRBV6-5; J gene: TRBJ2-3; CDR3 protein: CATQTLAGGTDTQYF
CDR3 length: 15; V gene: TRBV5-1; J gene: TRBJ1-1; CDR3 protein: CASSYGQGSNTEAFF
CDR3 length: 13; V gene: TRBV7-9; J gene: TRBJ1-3; CDR3 protein: CASSLQVGNTIYF
CDR3 length: 13; V gene: TRBV28; J gene: TRBJ2-7; CDR3 protein: CASSLAGGGEQYF
CDR3 length: 13; V gene: TRBV6-5; J gene: TRBJ2-7; CDR3 protein: CASSPGTGYEQYF
CDR3 length: 14; V gene: TRBV11-2; J gene: TRBJ1-2; CDR3 protein: CASSPTLPGRGYTF
CDR3 length: 13; V gene: TRBV15; J gene: TRBJ1-5; CDR3 protein: CATSGRDNQPQHF
CDR3 length: 14; V gene: TRBV27; J gene: TRBJ2-1; CDR3 protein: CATHPVGSYNEQFF
CDR3 length: 17; V gene: TRBV7-9; J gene: TRBJ1-1; CDR3 protein: CASSLNPAGGPNTEAFF
CDR3 length: 17; V gene: TRBV21-1; J gene: TRBJ2-2; CDR3 protein: CASSKPSGPGDTGELFF
CDR3 length: 15; V gene: TRBV2; J gene: TRBJ2-7; CDR3 protein: CASIPRDRGTYEQYF
CDR3 length: 12; V gene: TRBV28; J gene: TRBJ2-7; CDR3 protein: CASRITGSEQYF
CDR3 length: 18; V gene: TRBV29-1; J gene: TRBJ2-1; CDR3 protein: CSVSGRDPDLRTYNEQFF
CDR3 length: 18; V gene: TRBV19; J gene: TRBJ2-3; CDR3 protein: CASSIAVETSGRLDTQYF
CDR3 length: 14; V gene: TRBV21-1; J gene: TRBJ2-1; CDR3 protein: CASSKCPSYHEQFF
CDR3 length: 18; V gene: TRBV6-1; J gene: TRBJ1-5; CDR3 protein: CASSAGTGELYSNQPQHF
CDR3 length: 12; V gene: TRBV19; J gene: TRBJ2-1; CDR3 protein: CASRGTYNEQFF
CDR3 length: 15; V gene: TRBV7-8; J gene: TRBJ1-5; CDR3 protein: CASSLGQGSDQPQHF
CDR3 length: 14; V gene: TRBV10-1; J gene: TRBJ2-1; CDR3 protein: CASSDGGIYNEQFF
CDR3 length: 15; V gene: TRBV29-1; J gene: TRBJ1-2; CDR3 protein: CSVEGVGQVGYGYTF
CDR3 length: 16; V gene: TRBV7-2; J gene: TRBJ2-7; CDR3 protein: CASSTLTGTGVYEQYF
CDR3 length: 15; V gene: TRBV27; J gene: TRBJ2-2; CDR3 protein: CASSLGLSRTGELFF
CDR3 length: 13; V gene: TRBV7-9; J gene: TRBJ1-2; CDR3 protein: CASRPGQLYGYTF
CDR3 length: 15; V gene: TRBV7-9; J gene: TRBJ2-5; CDR3 protein: CASRDRGLDGETQYF
CDR3 length: 15; V gene: TRBV9; J gene: TRBJ2-3; CDR3 protein: CASSVGTSGTDTQYF
CDR3 length: 13; V gene: TRBV10-3; J gene: TRBJ2-7; CDR3 protein: CAISETGDHEQYF
CDR3 length: 17; V gene: TRBV21-1; J gene: TRBJ1-2; CDR3 protein: CASSKERGGASIDGYTF
CDR3 length: 12; V gene: TRBV19; J gene: TRBJ2-2; CDR3 protein: CASSARAGELFF
CDR3 length: 15; V gene: TRBV13; J gene: TRBJ2-2; CDR3 protein: CASSSRDRGPGELFF
CDR3 length: 13; V gene: TRBV27; J gene: TRBJ2-1; CDR3 protein: CASSLFTGEEQFF
CDR3 length: 14; V gene: TRBV29-1; J gene: TRBJ2-2; CDR3 protein: CSVVGQGRTGELFF
CDR3 length: 15; V gene: TRBV28; J gene: TRBJ1-1; CDR3 protein: CASSFEGALNTEAFF
CDR3 length: 13; V gene: TRBV7-2; J gene: TRBJ2-1; CDR3 protein: CASTTPNDNEQFF
CDR3 length: 19; V gene: TRBV14; J gene: TRBJ2-7; CDR3 protein: CASSQDGGGSPRGIYEQYF
CDR3 length: 16; V gene: TRBV4-3; J gene: TRBJ2-1; CDR3 protein: CASSQGLADLFNEQFF
CDR3 length: 17; V gene: TRBV27; J gene: TRBJ1-2; CDR3 protein: CASSLSNRGSSNYGYTF